The entry below gives a single TCR beta chain sequence along with its context. J lost 0 bases, V lost 8 bases, and 9 bases had no gene match. This CDR3 is built from 18 residues. CDR1 and CDR2 from the germline V gene are PRHDT and FYEKMQ (reference sequence). Generated by immunoSEQ multiplex PCR, the TCRdb table keeps only in-frame clones and is missing some. This table has 85,000 to 120,000 clones, about 89% appearing once. The data were taken from a study of T cell changes during pregnancy in multiple sclerosis. The J gene is TRBJ2-1, the V gene TRBV13; 14 nucleotides agree with TRBD2. This receptor was identified in a female donor with multiple sclerosis, enrolled in a pregnancy study. The sample here was peripheral blood, taken before pregnancy. The CDR3 spells CASSRLAGGTSSYNEQFF. In DNA form, the CDR3 reads TGTGCCAGCTCGCGACTAGCGGGGGGGACCTCCTCCTACAATGAGCAGTTCTTC.